These 9 T cell receptor beta chains were sequenced from one sample in a study of blood T cells in healthy people across ages. Alongside a J-beta primer mix, a sample-barcoded 5' primer served in a second PCR lasting about 7 to 11 cycles. In TCRdb, the 5' RACE reads were re-called with MiXCR into one record per CDR3 protein. The sample consists of about 1,000,000 distinct CDR3 sequences, under 45% of them appearing once. Specimen: blood. The source is an older woman in good health.

This clonotype was observed a handful of times. The V and J genes are TRBV29-1 and TRBJ1-2; D perhaps matches TRBD1 (6 bases). The CDR3 loop spans 15 amino acids. V was pared by 5 bases and J by 7 bases, with 23 bases between. Germline CDR1 is SQVTM and CDR2 is ANQGSEA. The CDR3 coding sequence is TGCAGCGTTACCCTTCGTTGGGGGCTAATGGGTGGCTACACCTTC. It codes for CSVTLRWGLMGGYTF. Together with reference TRBV29-1 and TRBJ1-2, the CDR3 gives the full variable domain: SAVISQKPSRDICQRGTSLTIQCQVDSQVTMMFWYRQQPGQSLTLIATANQGSEATYESGFVIDKFPISRPNLTFSTLTVSNMSPEDSSIYLCSVTLRWGLMGGYTFGSGTRLTVV.

This rearrangement joins TRBV6-5 to TRBJ1-2, with D unresolved. V dropped 0 bases and J dropped 7 bases, with 18 bases sitting between them. The germline gives CDR1 MNHEY, CDR2 SVGAGI. CDR3 length equals 16 residues. The CDR3 protein is CASSYSLSGPPGGYTF. DNA for the CDR3: TGTGCCAGCAGTTACTCGTTAAGTGGCCCCCCGGGTGGCTACACCTTC.

In this sample, this clonotype turned up a few times. The chain couples TRBV6-4 to TRBJ2-3, with 8 nucleotides matching TRBD2. Per the germline V gene, CDR1 is MRHNA and CDR2 is SNTAGT. J gave up 0 bases and V 6 bases, and 8 bases lay outside the gene matches. The CDR3 loop spans 16 amino acids. The CDR3 DNA follows: TGTGCCAGCAGAGCGGACGGGGGGGCGAGCACAGATACGCAGTATTTT. As protein: CASRADGGASTDTQYF.

This rearrangement joins TRBV7-6 to TRBJ2-3, with a weak D call TRBD1 (6 bases). With 2 bases removed from V and 4 bases from J, the gap between germline ends came to 16 bases. The germline CDR1 and CDR2 sequences are SGHVS and FNYEAQ. The CDR3 sequence is 16 residues long. The CDR3 DNA reads as TGTGCCAGCAGCTTAAGGAAGGGGGAGTGGTCAGATACGCAGTATTTT. Translation: CASSLRKGEWSDTQYF.

This clonotype was picked up a small number of times. V usage is TRBV20-1 and J usage is TRBJ2-5, with 7 bases fitting TRBD1. The CDR3 runs to 13 residues. V lost 7 bases, J lost 2 bases, and 7 bases stayed unmatched. Looked up from germline, CDR1 is DFQATT and CDR2 is SNEGSKA (reference sequence). CDR3 coding DNA: TGCAGTGGTGCAGGGGGAATACAAGAGACCCAGTACTTC. Translating gives CSGAGGIQETQYF.

The chain combines TRBV5-1 with TRBJ2-7; 7 bases are shared with TRBD2. With the DNA end fitting TRBJ2-5 better, the J assignment may be wrong. The germline CDR1 and CDR2 sequences are SGHRS and YFSETQ. The CDR3 sequence is 16 residues long. This CDR3 is CASSTGGLGVEETQYF. The CDR3 DNA sequence: TGCGCCAGCAGCACCGGCGGACTAGGAGTGGAAGAGACCCAGTACTTC.

This clonotype was recorded a few times. This rearrangement joins TRBV20-1 to TRBJ2-4; 10 nucleotides align to TRBD1. The V and J ends lost 5 bases and 0 bases, in that order; junction bases with no gene match: 7. The V gene's germline CDR1 is DFQATT and CDR2 SNEGSKA (reference sequence). CDR3 length: 16 residues. The CDR3: CSAQPGQGLAKNIQYF. CDR3 in DNA: TGCAGTGCTCAGCCGGGACAGGGGTTAGCCAAAAACATTCAGTACTTC.

V and J are TRBV7-2 and TRBJ2-5; D call uncertain. Trimming took off 0 bases at V and 7 bases at J, with 12 bases between the two ends. The V gene's germline CDR1 is SGHTA and CDR2 FQGNSA. CDR3 length: 14 residues. Here the CDR3 reads CASSLAGNSATQYF. DNA of the CDR3: TGTGCCAGCAGCTTAGCAGGGAACAGCGCGACCCAGTACTTC.

The chain recombines TRBV12-3 or TRBV12-4 with TRBJ2-7; no clear D. Trimming removed 6 bases at V and 2 bases at J, with 8 bases between. The CDR3 has 12 residues. CDR3 sequence (DNA): TGTGCCAGCAGCACAGTGCCCTACGAGCAGTACTTC. Its protein product is CASSTVPYEQYF.